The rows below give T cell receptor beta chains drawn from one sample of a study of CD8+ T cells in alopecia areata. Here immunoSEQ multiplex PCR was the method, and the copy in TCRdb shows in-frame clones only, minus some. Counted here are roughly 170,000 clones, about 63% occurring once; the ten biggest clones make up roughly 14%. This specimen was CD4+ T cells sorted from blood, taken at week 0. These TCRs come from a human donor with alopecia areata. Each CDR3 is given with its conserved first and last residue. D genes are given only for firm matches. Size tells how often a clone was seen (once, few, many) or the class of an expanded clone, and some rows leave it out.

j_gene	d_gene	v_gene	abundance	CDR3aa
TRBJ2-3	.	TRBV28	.	CASQVTGVGTDTQYF
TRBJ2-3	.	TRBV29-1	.	CSVELQNPSTDTQYF
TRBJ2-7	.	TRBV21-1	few	CASSLRRAGAGLCEQYF
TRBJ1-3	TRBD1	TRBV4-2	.	CASSQDGTAKHSGNTIYF
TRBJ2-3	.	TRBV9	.	CASSVDPSSQGTQYF
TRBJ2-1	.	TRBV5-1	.	CASSPGLSRKDEQFF
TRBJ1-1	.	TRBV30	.	CAWSHQMGTEAFF
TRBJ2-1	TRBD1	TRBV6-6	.	CASSYGTGLYNEQFF
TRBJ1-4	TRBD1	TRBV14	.	CASSQAGTVDALFF
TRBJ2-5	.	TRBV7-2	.	CASSFSGWETQYF
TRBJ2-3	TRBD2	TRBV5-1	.	CASSAGLAEDTQYF
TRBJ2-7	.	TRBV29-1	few	CSVENPASYEQYF